This T cell receptor beta chain was identified in a study of early T cells in non-severe SARS-CoV-2 infection. TCRdb re-called the 5' RACE reads with MiXCR, one entry per CDR3 protein. The profile shows approximately 76,000 distinct CDR3 sequences, 9.5% to 13% of them singletons. Trimming removed 2 bases at V and 4 bases at J, with 14 bases between. This CDR3 comprises 16 residues. The germline V gene encodes CDR1 SEHNR and CDR2 FQNEAQ (reference sequence). V and J are TRBV7-9 and TRBJ2-2; unclear D gene. The sample was whole blood. The receptor was isolated from an adult who was a healthcare worker with PCR-confirmed SARS-CoV-2 infection or an uninfected control (not recorded which). In DNA form, the CDR3 reads TGTGCCAGCAGCTTAACTTCAGGCCCCCGCACCGGGGAGCTGTTTTTT. Its translation is CASSLTSGPRTGELFF.